The text below deals with one TCR beta chain. Its specificity is unknown. This specimen comes from a study of shared clonotypes between healthy human individuals. Investigators spread the genomic DNA of each subset evenly over several immunoSEQ plates. Repertoires were generated with immunoSEQ multiplex PCR, while TCRdb's copy carries only in-frame clones and drops some. The sample contains approximately 2,000,000 clones, approximately 92% of which appear only once. Cells designated naive CD8 were CD45RO-negative and were positively selected for CCR7, with terminally differentiated effector memory CD45RA+ cells excluded. The study, taken as a whole, reports: Clonotype sharing across donors was expected to vary with sequencing depth. Naive CD4 clonotypes were shared across a few donors at about 5.2%.

CDR3 length equals 18 residues. V lost 4 bases and J 0 bases, leaving 20 bases between the germline ends. Germline loops: CDR1 SGHAT, CDR2 FQNNGV. The chain recombines TRBV11-2 with TRBJ2-3; no reliable D call. Input material: naive CD8+ T cells from PBMCs. The origin of this receptor is a man between 18 and 29 years old in good health. Some clones in this sample may be carry-over from other donors' samples. The CDR3 nucleotides read TGTGCCAGCAGCTACCTCGGGCGAGGAGCCTACAGCACAGATACGCAGTATTTT. Protein sequence: CASSYLGRGAYSTDTQYF.